The entry below gives a single T cell receptor (beta chain) sequence along with its context. This specimen comes from a study of shared clonotypes between healthy human individuals. The repertoire was sequenced with immunoSEQ multiplex PCR; TCRdb's copy has only in-frame clones and lacks some. Of about 2,200,000 clones in the sample, about 92% were seen once. Terminally differentiated effector memory CD45RA+ cells were excluded by CCR7 positive selection of CD45RO-negative cells. The receptor was isolated from a man between 18 and 29 years old in good health. Some clones in this sample may be carry-over from other donors' samples. Sequencing input: naive CD8+ T cells from PBMCs.

CDR3 nucleotide sequence: TGTGCCAGCAGCCAATGGGCCGGGGAGCTGTTTTTT. Encoded protein: CASSQWAGELFF. The genes are TRBV14 and TRBJ2-2; D ambiguous. CDR1 is SGHDN and CDR2 is FVKESK in the germline V gene. The CDR3 runs to 12 residues. The V end was cut by 2 bases, the J end by 6 bases, with 4 bases between.